These 5 T cell receptor beta chains were sequenced from one sample in a study of identical twins' blood T cells. One entry per CDR3 protein, called by TCRdb with MiXCR from the 5' RACE reads. The data hold hundreds of thousands of distinct CDR3 sequences, with roughly 27% observed a single time. Sequencing used PBMCs. These receptors were collected from a woman aged 18 to 55 in good health.

In this sample, this clonotype turned up a few times. The V gene is TRBV20-1, the J gene TRBJ2-3, with D perhaps TRBD2 (5 bases). Deletions cut 8 bases from V and 2 bases from J, with 20 bases between. Germline CDR1 DFQATT, CDR2 SNEGSKA (reference sequence). This CDR3 has 15 amino acids. CDR3 in DNA: TGCAGTATCCTGCTCGAGGGATTCTTCACAGATACGCAGTATTTT. Translation: CSILLEGFFTDTQYF.

The CDR3 DNA sequence: TGTGCCAGCGGACCGACCCCGATGGGCAATCAGCCCCAGCATTTT. Residues: CASGPTPMGNQPQHF. The V gene is TRBV12-3 or TRBV12-4, the J gene TRBJ1-5; D is unclear. Trimming removed 8 bases from V and 2 bases from J, with 16 bases in between. This CDR3 spans 15 amino acids.

This clonotype has ten or more counts. The chain links TRBV2 to TRBJ1-5; D unclear. The V gene lost 2 bases and the J gene lost 7 bases, with 12 bases spanning the gap. This CDR3 spans 14 amino acids. CDR1 is SNHLY, CDR2 FYNNEI, per germline. CDR3 DNA: TGTGCCAGCAGTGAAAGGGCCCAATGGCAGCCCCAGCATTTT. Residues: CASSERAQWQPQHF.

The chain has TRBV6-5 and TRBJ1-1; maybe TRBD1 (6 bases). Germline-derived CDR1 and CDR2 are MNHEY and SVGAGI. V dropped 2 bases and J dropped 2 bases, with 21 bases sitting between them. The CDR3 length is 18 residues. CDR3 sequence (DNA): TGTGCCAGCAGTTACGGGTTCCGGGACACATCCCCCAACACTGAAGCTTTCTTT. Protein sequence: CASSYGFRDTSPNTEAFF.

The chain is built from TRBV2 and TRBJ1-4; 10 bases align to TRBD1. Germline CDR1 is SNHLY and CDR2 is FYNNEI. The trim removed 5 bases at V and 7 bases at J, leaving 10 bases unmatched. This CDR3 has 16 residues. Here the CDR3 reads CASSLTGGGNLEKLFF. The CDR3 nucleotides are TGTGCCAGCAGTTTGACAGGGGGCGGAAACCTTGAAAAACTGTTTTTT.